This paragraph reports one T cell receptor (beta chain). The data stem from a study of T cell changes during pregnancy in multiple sclerosis. The CDR3 is 14 residues long. Trimming stripped 5 bases from V and 6 bases from J, with 13 bases between. Germline CDR1 is LNHDA and CDR2 is SQIVND (reference sequence). Here immunoSEQ multiplex PCR was the method, and the copy in TCRdb shows in-frame clones only, minus some. The repertoire consists of about 73,000 clones, with 85% to 95% occurring once and the leading ten covering 2.8%. The sequenced sample was peripheral blood, obtained in the third trimester of pregnancy. The chain recombines TRBV19 with TRBJ2-2; the D gene is possibly TRBD2 (6 bases). The TCR comes from a female donor in good health, enrolled as a control in a pregnancy study. CDR3 bases: TGTGCCAGTAGTTGGCAGGCGGGGTCCGGGGAGCTGTTTTTT. Protein: CASSWQAGSGELFF.